The 23 T cell receptor beta chains in this list originate from one sample, sequenced in a study of blood T cell repertoires in COVID-19. Assay: immunoSEQ multiplex PCR; the TCRdb copy retains only in-frame clones and omits some. The sample records tens of thousands of clones, about nine tenths being singletons. Sequencing was performed on peripheral blood. These receptors were taken from a woman in her sixties or seventies with active COVID-19.

Notes on this clone: Distinct nucleotide sequences in the sample also encode this CDR3. This chain connects TRBV6-7 to TRBJ2-1; D is perhaps TRBD2 (7 bases). TRBV6-7 is filed as an ORF, its function uncertain. V lost 9 bases and J lost 7, with 19 bases in between. This CDR3 region has 14 residues. The CDR3 DNA reads as TGTGCCAGAAGGGGGGGGCAAACGGGGAATGAGCAGTTCTTC. It codes for CARRGGQTGNEQFF.

The chain carries TRBV5-6 and TRBJ2-7; TRBD2 matches 13 bases. This CDR3 contains 18 residues. J lost 0 bases, V lost 3 bases, and 9 bases had no gene match. The germline gives CDR1 SGHDT, CDR2 YYEEEE. CDR3 residues: CASSSYGLAGEISYEQYF. The CDR3 DNA is TGTGCCAGCAGCTCCTACGGACTAGCGGGGGAAATCTCCTACGAGCAGTACTTC.

CDR3 DNA sequence: TGTGCCAGCTCACCGGACACAGGGGGACACTATGGCTACACCTTC. The encoded protein is CASSPDTGGHYGYTF. The chain carries TRBV18 and TRBJ1-2; 8 positions agree with TRBD1. This CDR3 is 15 amino acids long. After removal of 3 bases from V and 3 bases from J, the junction contained 6 bases not matched to a gene. CDR1 is KGHSH and CDR2 is LQKENI in the germline V gene.

This chain uses TRBV21-1 with TRBJ2-1; no check of the table's D call, TRBD1, against the DNA was made. TRBV21-1 counts as a pseudogene. This CDR3 is built from 16 residues. The CDR3 spells CASSKSRQEHYNEQFF. The CDR3 DNA is TGTGCCAGCAGCAAATCTCGACAGGAGCACTACAATGAGCAGTTCTTC.

The V and J genes are TRBV12-3 or TRBV12-4 and TRBJ1-2; D is unclear. V was trimmed by 3 bases and J by 4 bases, leaving 6 bases between them. The CDR3 has 12 amino acids. CDR3: CASSLRVYGYTF. DNA of the CDR3: TGTGCCAGCAGTTTGAGGGTCTATGGCTACACCTTC.

The rearrangement links TRBV27 to TRBJ2-3, with D tentatively TRBD2 (5 bases). Trimming left V 5 bases short and J 4 bases short, with 10 bases between. CDR1 is MNHEY, CDR2 SMNVEV, per germline (reference sequence). The CDR3 covers 13 residues. The CDR3 sequence is CASSLSLADTQYF. In DNA, the CDR3 is TGTGCCAGCAGTCTCTCACTAGCAGATACGCAGTATTTT.

In DNA form, the CDR3 reads TGTGCCAGCAGTGAATCAGGGGCAGGGGGTGAGCAGTTCTTC. Translated, it gives CASSESGAGGEQFF. V and J are TRBV2 and TRBJ2-1; TRBD1 matches at 7 bases. Germline CDR1 reads SNHLY; CDR2 reads FYNNEI. The CDR3 runs to 14 residues. Trimming removed 2 bases from V and 9 bases from J; junction bases left unmatched: 7.

The chain uses TRBV7-9 and TRBJ2-2; tentatively, D is TRBD1 (6 bases). Trimming removed 5 bases from V and 4 bases from J, with 17 bases in between. This CDR3 is 16 amino acids long. Per germline, CDR1 SEHNR and CDR2 FQNEAQ (reference sequence). CDR3 nucleotides: TGTGCCAGCAGCGGACACAGGGTTCGTAGCACCGGGGAGCTGTTTTTT. Its translation: CASSGHRVRSTGELFF.

This rearrangement joins TRBV7-9 to TRBJ1-1; weak D call: TRBD1 (5 bases). This CDR3 has 14 amino acids. The V gene's germline CDR1 is SEHNR and CDR2 FQNEAQ (reference sequence). V lost 5 bases, J lost 1 base, and 11 bases lay in between. CDR3 loop: CASSPDSPNTEAFF. CDR3 sequence (DNA): TGTGCCAGCAGCCCAGACAGTCCGAACACTGAAGCTTTCTTT.

The genes are TRBV4-2 and TRBJ1-4; 8 bases match TRBD1. CDR1 and CDR2 from the germline V gene are LGHNA and YNFKEQ. The CDR3 sequence is 16 residues long. The junction had 9 bases not matched to a gene; V was cut back by 1 base and J by 8 bases. The CDR3: CASSQGWAGGWEKLFF. CDR3 DNA sequence: TGTGCCAGCAGCCAAGGATGGGCAGGGGGCTGGGAAAAACTGTTTTTT.

The rearrangement joins TRBV6-4 to TRBJ2-1, with D perhaps TRBD2 (5 bases). In germline, CDR1 is MRHNA, CDR2 SNTAGT. The CDR3 has 14 residues. The ends were cut back, 4 bases at V and 4 bases at J, with 11 bases in the middle. CDR3 nucleotide sequence: TGTGCCAGCAGTGGGACTCAACGTTACAATGAGCAGTTCTTC. Its protein is CASSGTQRYNEQFF.

V is TRBV5-6 and J is TRBJ2-5; 10 bases map to TRBD2. After removal of 0 bases from V and 1 base from J, the junction contained 6 bases not matched to a gene. Germline CDR1 and CDR2: SGHDT and YYEEEE. The CDR3 spans 17 residues. CDR3 region: CASSLGLAGAPQETQYF. CDR3 DNA sequence: TGTGCCAGCAGCTTGGGGCTAGCGGGGGCCCCCCAAGAGACCCAGTACTTC.

The gene calls are TRBV5-1 and TRBJ1-6; D might be TRBD1 (6 bases). Trimming stripped 4 bases from V and 5 bases from J, with 19 bases between. This CDR3 comprises 17 residues. Germline CDR1 and CDR2: SGHRS and YFSETQ. This CDR3 reads CASSTGPGVGNNSPLHF. The DNA of the CDR3 is TGCGCCAGCAGCACAGGACCAGGGGTCGGGAATAATTCACCCCTCCACTTT.

This chain connects TRBV9 to TRBJ2-2; the match to TRBD2 covers 7 bases. The CDR3 spans 15 residues. J gave up 5 bases and V 3 bases, and 7 bases lay outside the gene matches. Germline loops: CDR1 SGDLS, CDR2 YYNGEE. The CDR3 reads CASSARGEVTGELFF. The CDR3 DNA follows: TGTGCCAGCAGCGCCCGGGGGGAAGTGACCGGGGAGCTGTTTTTT.

This chain connects TRBV2 to TRBJ1-1; D unclear. Germline V lookup: CDR1 SNHLY, CDR2 FYNNEI. The CDR3 has 13 amino acids. Trimming removed 8 bases from V and 0 bases from J, with 10 bases in between. The DNA for the CDR3 is TGTGCCAGCTTCCCAGACATGAACACTGAAGCTTTCTTT. It translates to CASFPDMNTEAFF.

The rearrangement uses TRBV6-5 and TRBJ1-5; 9 bases agree with TRBD1. Germline V CDR1 and CDR2: MNHEY, SVGAGI. V dropped 6 bases and J dropped 6; count of bases not matched to a gene: 6. This CDR3 contains 14 residues. CDR3: CASRIETGGQPQHF. For the CDR3, the DNA is TGTGCCAGCAGGATTGAGACAGGGGGTCAGCCCCAGCATTTT.

As DNA, the CDR3 is TGCAGCGTGGACTTCCCGGGACAGACATACGAGCAGTACTTC. Protein: CSVDFPGQTYEQYF. The V and J genes are TRBV29-1 and TRBJ2-7; 7 nucleotides line up with TRBD1. The CDR3 consists of 14 residues. The V segment lost 6 bases and the J segment 4 bases; nucleotides outside the gene matches: 12. Per the germline V gene, CDR1 is SQVTM and CDR2 is ANQGSEA.

The V call is TRBV11-2, the J call TRBJ2-1, with TRBD2 identical over 9 bases. This CDR3 contains 14 residues. With V trimmed by 8 bases and J by 7 bases, 9 bases remained unmatched. CDR1 is SGHAT, CDR2 FQNNGV, per germline. CDR3 in amino acids: CASGVVAGVNEQFF. CDR3 coding DNA: TGTGCCAGCGGAGTGGTAGCGGGGGTTAATGAGCAGTTCTTC.

The gene calls are TRBV13 and TRBJ2-7; TRBD2 matches at 11 bases. This CDR3 comprises 16 residues. The germline CDR1 and CDR2 sequences are PRHDT and FYEKMQ (reference sequence). With 4 bases clipped from V and 6 bases from J, the junction kept 11 bases outside the gene matches. The CDR3 spells CASSSGLAGGLGEQYF. In nucleotides, the CDR3 is TGTGCCAGCAGCTCCGGATTAGCGGGGGGGCTGGGCGAGCAGTACTTC.

The chain couples TRBV7-2 to TRBJ2-2, with 7 bases that match TRBD1. Trimming took 4 bases from V and 2 from J; bases not matched to a gene: 7. The V gene's germline CDR1 is SGHTA and CDR2 FQGNSA. This CDR3 comprises 16 residues. For the CDR3, the DNA is TGTGCCAGCAGCTCCCCGGACAGGTTCAACACCGGGGAGCTGTTTTTT. Translation gives CASSSPDRFNTGELFF.

This chain joins TRBV9 and TRBJ2-7; the D gene is possibly TRBD1 (6 bases). The germline V and J ends were trimmed by 2 bases and 3 bases, with 15 bases remaining between them. This CDR3 contains 15 residues. Germline V gene data show CDR1 as SGDLS and CDR2 as YYNGEE. The CDR3 bases are TGTGCCAGCAGCGTGACACAGGGTTCTCACTACGAGCAGTACTTC. Translated, it gives CASSVTQGSHYEQYF.

This clone showed up just once. The chain couples TRBV12-2 to TRBJ2-3; TRBD2, the D gene given by the table, was not confirmed from the DNA. TRBV12-2 is a pseudogene locus. This CDR3 contains 15 residues. The CDR3 sequence is CASRSLRRSTDTQYF. The CDR3, as DNA: TGTGCAAGTCGCTCTTTACGGCGGAGCACAGATACGCAGTATTTT.

The rearrangement joins TRBV4-2 to TRBJ2-3; TRBD2 matches at 8 bases. Trimming took 0 bases from V and 3 from J; bases not matched to a gene: 8. The CDR3 runs 17 residues. Germline V lookup: CDR1 LGHNA, CDR2 YNFKEQ. The CDR3 DNA sequence: TGTGCCAGCAGCCAAGATTCGACGGGGGGGCTGACAGATACGCAGTATTTT. Its protein is CASSQDSTGGLTDTQYF.